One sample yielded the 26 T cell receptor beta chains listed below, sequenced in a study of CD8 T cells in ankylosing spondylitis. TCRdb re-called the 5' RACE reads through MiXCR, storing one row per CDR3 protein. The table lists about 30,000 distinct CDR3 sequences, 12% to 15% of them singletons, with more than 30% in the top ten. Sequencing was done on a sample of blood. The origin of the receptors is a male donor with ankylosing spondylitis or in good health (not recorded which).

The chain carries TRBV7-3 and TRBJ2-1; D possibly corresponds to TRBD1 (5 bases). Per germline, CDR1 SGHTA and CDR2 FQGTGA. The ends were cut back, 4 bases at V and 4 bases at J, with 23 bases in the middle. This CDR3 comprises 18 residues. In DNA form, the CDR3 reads TGTGCCAGCAGCTGGGGCCCTGCAGGATCTTGGGGATACAATGAGCAGTTCTTC. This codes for CASSWGPAGSWGYNEQFF.

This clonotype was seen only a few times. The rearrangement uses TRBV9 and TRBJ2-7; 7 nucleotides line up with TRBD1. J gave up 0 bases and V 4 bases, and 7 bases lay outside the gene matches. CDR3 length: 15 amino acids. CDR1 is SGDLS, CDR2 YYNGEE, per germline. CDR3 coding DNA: TGTGCCAGCAGCAAAGAGGACAGGAGCTCCTACGAGCAGTACTTC. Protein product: CASSKEDRSSYEQYF.

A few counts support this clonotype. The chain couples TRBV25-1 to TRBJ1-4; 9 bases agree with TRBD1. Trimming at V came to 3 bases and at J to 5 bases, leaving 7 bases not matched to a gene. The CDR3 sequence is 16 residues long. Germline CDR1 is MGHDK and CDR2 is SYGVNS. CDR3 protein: CASSEPRDRVNEKLFF. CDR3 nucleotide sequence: TGTGCCAGCAGTGAGCCCCGGGACAGGGTGAATGAAAAACTGTTTTTT.

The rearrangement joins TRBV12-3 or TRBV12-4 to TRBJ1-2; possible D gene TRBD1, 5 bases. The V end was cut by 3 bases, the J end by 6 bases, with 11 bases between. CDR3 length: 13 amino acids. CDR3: CASSFSGEDGYTF. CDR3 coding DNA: TGTGCCAGCAGTTTTTCGGGGGAGGATGGCTACACCTTC.

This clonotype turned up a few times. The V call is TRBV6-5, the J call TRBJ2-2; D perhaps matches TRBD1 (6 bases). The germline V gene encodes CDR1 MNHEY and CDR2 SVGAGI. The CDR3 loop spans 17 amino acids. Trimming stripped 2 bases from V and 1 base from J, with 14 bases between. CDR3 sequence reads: CASSYRNRVENTGELFF. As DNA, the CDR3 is TGTGCCAGCAGTTACAGAAACAGGGTAGAGAACACCGGGGAGCTGTTTTTT.

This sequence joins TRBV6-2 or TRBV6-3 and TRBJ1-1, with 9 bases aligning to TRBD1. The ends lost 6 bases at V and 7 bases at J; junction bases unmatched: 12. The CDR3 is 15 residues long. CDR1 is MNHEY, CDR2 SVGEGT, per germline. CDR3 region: CASSPRPGQGVEAFF. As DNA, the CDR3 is TGTGCCAGCAGCCCCCGACCGGGACAGGGAGTTGAAGCTTTCTTT.

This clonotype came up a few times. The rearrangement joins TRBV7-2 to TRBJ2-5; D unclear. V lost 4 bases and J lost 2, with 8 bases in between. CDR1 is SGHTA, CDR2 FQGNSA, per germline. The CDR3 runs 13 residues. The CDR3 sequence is CASSWAGQETQYF. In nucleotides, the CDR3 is TGTGCCAGCAGCTGGGCAGGACAAGAGACCCAGTACTTC.

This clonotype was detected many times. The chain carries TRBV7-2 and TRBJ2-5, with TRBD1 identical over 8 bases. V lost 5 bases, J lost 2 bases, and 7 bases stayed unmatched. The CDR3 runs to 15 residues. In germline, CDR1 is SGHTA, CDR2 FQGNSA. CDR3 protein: CASSKDRVVQETQYF. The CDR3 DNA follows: TGTGCCAGCAGCAAGGACAGGGTTGTACAAGAGACCCAGTACTTC.

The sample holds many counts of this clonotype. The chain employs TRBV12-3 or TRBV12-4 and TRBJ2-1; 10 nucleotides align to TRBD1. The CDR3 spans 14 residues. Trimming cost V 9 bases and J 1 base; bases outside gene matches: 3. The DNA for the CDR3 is TGTGCCAGTTGGACAGGGGGTTCCTACAATGAGCAGTTCTTC. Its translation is CASWTGGSYNEQFF.

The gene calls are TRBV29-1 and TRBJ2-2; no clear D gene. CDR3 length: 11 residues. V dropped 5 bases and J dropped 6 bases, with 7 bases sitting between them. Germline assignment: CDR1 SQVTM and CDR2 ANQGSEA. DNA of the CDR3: TGCAGCGTTTGGAATGCCGGGGAGCTGTTTTTT. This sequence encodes CSVWNAGELFF.

The CDR3 DNA is TGTGCCAGCAGCTTAGCTGGCAGATCGAACACTGAAGCTTTCTTT. Amino acids: CASSLAGRSNTEAFF. V gene TRBV7-2 combines with J gene TRBJ1-1; no definite D call. Looked up from germline, CDR1 is SGHTA and CDR2 is FQGNSA. This CDR3 comprises 15 residues. Trimming pared 0 bases from V and 1 base from J, leaving 9 bases between. Complete variable domain (other parts from reference TRBV7-2 and TRBJ1-1): GAGVSQSPSNKVTEKGKDVELRCDPISGHTALYWYRQSLGQGLEFLIYFQGNSAPDKSGLPSDRFSAERTGGSVSTLTIQRTQQEDSAVYLCASSLAGRSNTEAFFGQGTRLTVV.

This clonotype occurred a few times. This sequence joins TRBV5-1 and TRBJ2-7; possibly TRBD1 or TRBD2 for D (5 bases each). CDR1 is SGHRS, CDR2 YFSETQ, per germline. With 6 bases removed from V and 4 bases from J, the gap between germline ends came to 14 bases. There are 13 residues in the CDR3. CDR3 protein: CASTKVGEYEQYF. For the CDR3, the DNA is TGCGCCAGCACCAAGGTGGGGGAATACGAGCAGTACTTC.

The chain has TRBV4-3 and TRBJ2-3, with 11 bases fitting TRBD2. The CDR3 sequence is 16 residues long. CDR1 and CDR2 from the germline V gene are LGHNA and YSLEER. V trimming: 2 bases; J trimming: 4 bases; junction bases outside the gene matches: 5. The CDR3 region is CASSQLTSGESDTQYF. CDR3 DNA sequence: TGCGCCAGCAGCCAACTGACTAGCGGGGAGTCAGATACGCAGTATTTT.

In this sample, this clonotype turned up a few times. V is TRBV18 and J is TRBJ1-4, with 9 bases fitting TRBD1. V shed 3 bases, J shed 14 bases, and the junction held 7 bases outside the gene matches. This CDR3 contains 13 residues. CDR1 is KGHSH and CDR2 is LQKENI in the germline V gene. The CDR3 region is CASSPDGTGSLFF. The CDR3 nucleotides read TGTGCCAGCTCACCGGACGGGACAGGGAGTCTGTTTTTT.

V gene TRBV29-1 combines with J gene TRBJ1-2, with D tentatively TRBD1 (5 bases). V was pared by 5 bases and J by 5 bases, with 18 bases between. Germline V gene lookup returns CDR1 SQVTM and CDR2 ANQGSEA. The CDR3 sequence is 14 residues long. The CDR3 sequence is CSVSPGPLHYGYTF. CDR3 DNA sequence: TGCAGCGTTTCACCGGGACCCCTTCATTATGGCTACACCTTC. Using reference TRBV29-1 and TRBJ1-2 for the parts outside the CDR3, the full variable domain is SAVISQKPSRDICQRGTSLTIQCQVDSQVTMMFWYRQQPGQSLTLIATANQGSEATYESGFVIDKFPISRPNLTFSTLTVSNMSPEDSSIYLCSVSPGPLHYGYTFGSGTRLTVV.

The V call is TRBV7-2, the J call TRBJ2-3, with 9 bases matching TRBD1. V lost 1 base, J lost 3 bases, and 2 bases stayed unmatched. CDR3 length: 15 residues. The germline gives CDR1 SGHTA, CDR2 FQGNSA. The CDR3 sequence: CASSLGTGATDTQYF. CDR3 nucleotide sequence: TGTGCCAGCAGCTTAGGGACAGGGGCTACAGATACGCAGTATTTT.

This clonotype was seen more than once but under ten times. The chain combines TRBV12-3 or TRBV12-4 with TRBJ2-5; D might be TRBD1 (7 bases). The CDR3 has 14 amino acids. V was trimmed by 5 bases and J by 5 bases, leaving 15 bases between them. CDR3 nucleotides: TGTGCCAGCAGTCTCAGACAGGGAGGTGAGACCCAGTACTTC. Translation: CASSLRQGGETQYF.

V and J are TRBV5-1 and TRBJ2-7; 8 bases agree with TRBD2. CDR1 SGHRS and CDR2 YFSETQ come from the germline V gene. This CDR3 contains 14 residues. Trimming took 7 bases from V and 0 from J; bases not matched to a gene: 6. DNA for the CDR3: TGCGCCAGCTTTGATAGCGGGAACTCCTACGAGCAGTACTTC. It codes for CASFDSGNSYEQYF.

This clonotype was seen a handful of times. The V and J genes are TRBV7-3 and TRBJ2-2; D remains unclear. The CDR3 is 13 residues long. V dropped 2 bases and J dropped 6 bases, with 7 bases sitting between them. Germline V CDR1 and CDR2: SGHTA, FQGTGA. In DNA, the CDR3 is TGTGCCAGCAGCTTACTGGGCGCCGGGGAGCTGTTTTTT. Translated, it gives CASSLLGAGELFF.

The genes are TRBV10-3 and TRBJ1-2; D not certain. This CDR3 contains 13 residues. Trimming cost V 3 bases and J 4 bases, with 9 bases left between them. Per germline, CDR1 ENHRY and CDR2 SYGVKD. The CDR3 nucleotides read TGTGCCATCAGTGACGTCTCCGGCTATGGCTACACCTTC. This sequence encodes CAISDVSGYGYTF.

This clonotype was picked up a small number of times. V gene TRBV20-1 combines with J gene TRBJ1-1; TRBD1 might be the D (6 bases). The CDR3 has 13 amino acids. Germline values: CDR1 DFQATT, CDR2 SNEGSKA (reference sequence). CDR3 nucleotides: TGCAGCGGGGGCAGGGTGACGAACACTGAAGCTTTCTTT. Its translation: CSGGRVTNTEAFF.

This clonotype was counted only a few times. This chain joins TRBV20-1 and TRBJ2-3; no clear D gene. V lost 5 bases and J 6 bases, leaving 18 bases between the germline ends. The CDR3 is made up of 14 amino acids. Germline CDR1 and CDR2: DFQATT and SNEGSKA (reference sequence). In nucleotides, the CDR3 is TGCAGTGCTGGCGGCCTGGCCGAATTGGATACGCAGTATTTT. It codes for CSAGGLAELDTQYF.

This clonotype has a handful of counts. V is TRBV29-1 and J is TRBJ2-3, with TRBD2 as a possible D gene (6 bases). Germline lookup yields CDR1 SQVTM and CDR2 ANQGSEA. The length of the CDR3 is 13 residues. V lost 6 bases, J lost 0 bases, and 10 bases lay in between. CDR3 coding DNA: TGCAGCGTGCGCGGGGCGAGCACAGATACGCAGTATTTT. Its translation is CSVRGASTDTQYF.

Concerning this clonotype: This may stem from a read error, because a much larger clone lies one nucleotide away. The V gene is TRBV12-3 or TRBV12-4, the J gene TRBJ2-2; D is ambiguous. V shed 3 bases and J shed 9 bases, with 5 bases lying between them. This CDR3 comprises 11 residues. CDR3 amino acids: CASSLARELFF. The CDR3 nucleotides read TGTGCCAGCAGTTTGGCAAGGGAGCTGTTTTTT.

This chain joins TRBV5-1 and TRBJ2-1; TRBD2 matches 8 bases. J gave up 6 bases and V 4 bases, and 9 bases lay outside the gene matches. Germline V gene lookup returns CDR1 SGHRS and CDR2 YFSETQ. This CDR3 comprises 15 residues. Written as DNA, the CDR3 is TGCGCCAGCAGCCAACGAGCGGGAGCCCGCAATGAGCAGTTCTTC. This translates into CASSQRAGARNEQFF.

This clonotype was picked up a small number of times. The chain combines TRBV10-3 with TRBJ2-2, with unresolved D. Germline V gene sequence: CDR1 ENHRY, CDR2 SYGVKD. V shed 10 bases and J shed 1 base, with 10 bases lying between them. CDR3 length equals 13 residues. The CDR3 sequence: CATKTGNTGELFF. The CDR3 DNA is TGTGCCACGAAAACGGGGAACACCGGGGAGCTGTTTTTT.